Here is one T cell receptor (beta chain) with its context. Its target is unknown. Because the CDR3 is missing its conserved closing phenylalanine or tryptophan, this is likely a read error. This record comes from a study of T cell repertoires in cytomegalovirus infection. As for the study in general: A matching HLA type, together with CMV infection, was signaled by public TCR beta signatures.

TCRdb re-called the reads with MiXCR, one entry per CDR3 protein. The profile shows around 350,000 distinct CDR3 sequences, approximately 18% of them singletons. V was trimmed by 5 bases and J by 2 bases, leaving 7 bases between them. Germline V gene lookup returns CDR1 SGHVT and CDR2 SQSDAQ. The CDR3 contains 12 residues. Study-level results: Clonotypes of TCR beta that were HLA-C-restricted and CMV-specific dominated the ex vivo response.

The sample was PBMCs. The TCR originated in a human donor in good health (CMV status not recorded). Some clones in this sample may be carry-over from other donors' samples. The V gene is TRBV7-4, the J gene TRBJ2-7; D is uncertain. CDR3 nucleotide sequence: TGTGCCAGCAGCAGCACCCCCTACGAGCAGTACTGC. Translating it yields CASSSTPYEQYC.